The clone carrying this T cell receptor beta chain occurred a few times. Its antigen is currently unknown. The source of the sample is a study of T cells after yellow fever vaccination. Whole-study findings and limits: Secondary responses were weaker yet peaked faster, day 5 versus 15. Repertoires obtained by FACS sorting could include abundant clonotypes that entered as contaminants from the bulk population.

A single record per CDR3 protein comes from TCRdb applying MiXCR to the 5' RACE reads. Among about 320,000 distinct CDR3 sequences, around 4.5% were seen once, and the ten largest hold roughly a fifth. Sequencing was performed on PBMCs, taken 15 days after the yellow fever booster vaccination. The sequence derives from a man aged 18 to 30 who received the YFV17D yellow fever vaccine.

CDR3: CASSFFSGDYEQFF. DNA for the CDR3: TGCGCCAGCAGCTTTTTCAGCGGGGACTATGAGCAGTTCTTC. This chain links TRBV5-1 with TRBJ2-1; 7 positions match TRBD2. CDR1 is SGHRS and CDR2 is YFSETQ in the germline V gene. Trimming removed 2 bases from V and 8 bases from J; junction bases left unmatched: 7. The CDR3 is made up of 14 amino acids.